Presented here are 27 T cell receptor beta chains from one specimen sequenced in a study of blood T cell repertoires in COVID-19. Sequenced by immunoSEQ multiplex PCR; TCRdb stores in-frame clones only, minus some. Altogether fewer than 600,000 clones are present, around 87% being singletons, with the ten largest covering about 1.7%. Sequenced sample: PBMCs or T cells enriched from blood (not recorded which). Receptors originate from a woman aged 40 to 50 who had recovered from COVID-19.

This chain connects TRBV12-1 to TRBJ2-3; the DNA was not compared with TRBD2, the D call given in the table. TRBV12-1 constitutes a pseudogene. The CDR3 is made up of 17 amino acids. Here the CDR3 reads CASSFARAPGGTDTQYF. The CDR3, as DNA: TGTGCCAGCAGCTTTGCTAGGGCTCCCGGGGGTACAGATACGCAGTATTTT.

As concerns this clone: Other DNA sequences in the sample encode the same CDR3. This rearrangement joins TRBV30 to TRBJ1-3; no definite D call. This CDR3 contains 13 residues. V lost 2 bases and J 0 bases, leaving 5 bases between the germline ends. Germline CDR1 and CDR2: GTSNPN and SVGIG (reference sequence). The chain's CDR3 is CAWSSSSGNTIYF. The CDR3 DNA sequence: TGTGCCTGGAGTAGTAGCTCTGGAAACACCATATATTTT.

The chain carries TRBV6-5 and TRBJ1-2, with 8 positions matching TRBD1. CDR3 length equals 13 residues. Germline V gene lookup returns CDR1 MNHEY and CDR2 SVGAGI. Trimming removed 4 bases from V and 7 bases from J; junction bases left unmatched: 5. In nucleotides, the CDR3 is TGTGCCAGCAGTTCGGGACAGGTTGGTGGCTACACCTTC. This translates into CASSSGQVGGYTF.

The V gene is TRBV12-5, the J gene TRBJ2-6, with 9 bases that match TRBD1. This CDR3 has 22 residues. Germline V gene lookup returns CDR1 LGHNT and CDR2 FRNRAP. V was clipped by 2 bases and J by 1 base; unmatched bases: 18. The CDR3 coding sequence is TGTGCTAGTGGTTTGCCAGGAACAATTGGACAGGGGAGGCTATCTGGGGCCAACGTCCTGACTTTC. Amino acid sequence: CASGLPGTIGQGRLSGANVLTF.

This chain connects TRBV7-8 to TRBJ2-3; 7 bases agree with TRBD1. Germline V gene lookup returns CDR1 SGHVS and CDR2 FQNEAQ. The V and J ends lost 4 bases and 2 bases, in that order; junction bases with no gene match: 9. There are 16 residues in the CDR3. The CDR3 is CASSSHPGGTTDTQYF. For the CDR3, the DNA is TGTGCCAGCAGCTCACACCCAGGGGGAACCACAGATACGCAGTATTTT.

This clone is a singleton in its sample. This chain links TRBV5-4 with TRBJ1-6, with D uncertain. The CDR3 extends over 12 amino acids. Germline loops: CDR1 SGHNT, CDR2 YYREEE (reference sequence). With 1 base removed from V and 8 bases from J, the gap between germline ends came to 4 bases. CDR3 coding DNA: TGTGCCAGCAGCTTGACAGATTCACCCCTCCACTTT. Residues: CASSLTDSPLHF.

The CDR3 DNA reads as TGTGCCAGCAGCTTAGTCAGATCCTACGAGCAGTACTTC. Residues: CASSLVRSYEQYF. The V and J genes are TRBV11-2 and TRBJ2-7; unclear D gene. This CDR3 is 13 amino acids long. Trimming stripped 1 base from V and 1 base from J, with 5 bases between. Germline V gene sequence: CDR1 SGHAT, CDR2 FQNNGV. Drawing the rest from reference TRBV11-2 and TRBJ2-7, the complete variable domain is EAGVAQSPRYKIIEKRQSVAFWCNPISGHATLYWYQQILGQGPKLLIQFQNNGVVDDSQLPKDRFSAERLKGVDSTLKIQPAKLEDSAVYLCASSLVRSYEQYFGPGTRLTVT.

The chain joins TRBV7-2 to TRBJ1-3; weak D call: TRBD1 (5 bases). The CDR3 runs 16 residues. The germline V and J ends were trimmed by 0 bases and 0 bases, with 9 bases remaining between them. Germline assignment: CDR1 SGHTA and CDR2 FQGNSA. In DNA form, the CDR3 reads TGTGCCAGCAGCTTAGCCATGGGGGGCTCTGGAAACACCATATATTTT. As protein: CASSLAMGGSGNTIYF.

The chain uses TRBV9 and TRBJ2-3; 11 bases are a match to TRBD2. Germline assignment: CDR1 SGDLS and CDR2 YYNGEE. This CDR3 spans 17 amino acids. V shed 4 bases, J shed 4 bases, and the junction held 11 bases outside the gene matches. DNA of the CDR3: TGTGCCAGCAGCCCTCAGTTTAGCGGGAGGGTGGCAGATACGCAGTATTTT. This encodes CASSPQFSGRVADTQYF. The complete variable domain, with remaining parts taken from reference TRBV9 and TRBJ2-3, reads DSGVTQTPKHLITATGQRVTLRCSPRSGDLSVYWYQQSLDQGLQFLIQYYNGEERAKGNILERFSAQQFPDLHSELNLSSLELGDSALYFCASSPQFSGRVADTQYFGPGTRLTVL.

This clone was seen just once. V gene TRBV15 combines with J gene TRBJ2-5, with 7 bases matching TRBD1. V lost 5 bases, J lost 2 bases, and 8 bases stayed unmatched. Germline CDR1 is LNHNV and CDR2 is YYDKDF (reference sequence). The CDR3 totals 15 residues. The CDR3 region is CATSAGTAQQETQYF. As DNA, the CDR3 is TGTGCCACCAGCGCCGGGACAGCCCAACAAGAGACCCAGTACTTC.

The chain links TRBV2 to TRBJ1-1, with 8 positions matching TRBD1. Germline V gene sequence: CDR1 SNHLY, CDR2 FYNNEI. CDR3 size: 15 residues. J gave up 1 base and V 3 bases, and 4 bases lay outside the gene matches. The CDR3: CASSDAGGANTEAFF. For the CDR3, the DNA is TGTGCCAGCAGTGACGCAGGGGGCGCGAACACTGAAGCTTTCTTT.

The chain employs TRBV9 and TRBJ2-1, with 8 bases lining up with TRBD2. CDR3 length: 16 residues. Germline CDR1 SGDLS, CDR2 YYNGEE. J lost 6 bases, V lost 0 bases, and 8 bases had no gene match. CDR3 protein: CASSVGVTSALNEQFF. The CDR3 DNA sequence: TGTGCCAGCAGCGTAGGGGTGACTAGCGCACTCAATGAGCAGTTCTTC. The full variable domain, rest sourced from reference TRBV9 and TRBJ2-1, is DSGVTQTPKHLITATGQRVTLRCSPRSGDLSVYWYQQSLDQGLQFLIQYYNGEERAKGNILERFSAQQFPDLHSELNLSSLELGDSALYFCASSVGVTSALNEQFFGPGTRLTVL.

The chain employs TRBV24-1 and TRBJ2-6, with D maybe TRBD1 (5 bases). Germline CDR1 reads KGHDR; CDR2 reads SFDVKD. The germline V and J ends were trimmed by 8 bases and 0 bases, with 10 bases remaining between them. This CDR3 is 15 amino acids long. As DNA, the CDR3 is TGTGCCACCACAGACAGTTCCTCTGGGGCCAACGTCCTGACTTTC. Translating it yields CATTDSSSGANVLTF.

With respect to this clone: Additional DNA sequences in this sample encode the identical CDR3. The rearrangement links TRBV5-1 to TRBJ2-3, with TRBD2 matching 9 bases. The CDR3 sequence is 15 residues long. Trimming at V came to 0 bases and at J to 3 bases, leaving 2 bases not matched to a gene. The germline CDR1 and CDR2 sequences are SGHRS and YFSETQ. The CDR3 loop is CASSLGSGRTDTQYF. The CDR3 coding sequence is TGCGCCAGCAGCTTGGGTAGCGGGAGAACAGATACGCAGTATTTT.

The chain links TRBV9 to TRBJ2-7; tentative D call: TRBD2 (6 bases). There are 13 residues in the CDR3. CDR1 and CDR2 (germline): SGDLS, YYNGEE. Trimming took off 3 bases at V and 0 bases at J, with 7 bases between the two ends. CDR3 protein: CASSDGSSYEQYF. The CDR3, as DNA: TGTGCCAGCAGCGACGGGAGCTCCTACGAGCAGTACTTC.

This chain joins TRBV2 and TRBJ2-7; no clear D gene. The V and J ends lost 5 bases and 4 bases respectively, with 9 bases between them. This CDR3 region has 12 residues. Germline CDR1 reads SNHLY; CDR2 reads FYNNEI. The DNA for the CDR3 is TGTGCCAGCAGTATAGATTCTTACGAGCAGTACTTC. Residues: CASSIDSYEQYF.

The chain carries TRBV4-3 and TRBJ2-2, with a tentative D call TRBD2 (5 bases). V lost 4 bases to trimming and J lost 0 bases, with 18 bases between them. Per germline, CDR1 LGHNA and CDR2 YSLEER. The CDR3 length is 18 residues. The CDR3 is CASSPRLSGITNTGELFF. The CDR3 nucleotides are TGCGCCAGCAGCCCCCGTTTGTCGGGAATTACGAACACCGGGGAGCTGTTTTTT.

On this clone itself: The same CDR3 is also encoded by other DNA sequences in this sample. The genes are TRBV5-4 and TRBJ1-1, with TRBD1 matching 11 bases. Germline V gives CDR1 SGHNT, CDR2 YYREEE (reference sequence). The CDR3 runs to 14 residues. V was pared by 4 bases and J by 3 bases, with 2 bases of the junction left unmatched. CDR3 sequence (DNA): TGTGCCAGCAGCCGGACAGGGGGCGACACTGAAGCTTTCTTT. Translating gives CASSRTGGDTEAFF. The entire variable domain, with the rest obtained from reference TRBV5-4 and TRBJ1-1, is as follows: ETGVTQSPTHLIKTRGQQVTLRCSSQSGHNTVSWYQQALGQGPQFIFQYYREEENGRGNFPPRFSGLQFPNYSSELNVNALELDDSALYLCASSRTGGDTEAFFGQGTRLTVV.

Remarks on this clone: Additional DNA sequences in this sample encode the identical CDR3. CDR3 amino acids: CASSPRTGGVYGYTF. The CDR3 DNA is TGCGCCAGCAGCCCTCGGACAGGGGGCGTCTATGGCTACACCTTC. This chain links TRBV4-3 with TRBJ1-2; 11 bases map to TRBD1. V shed 4 bases and J 4 bases; nucleotides not matched to a gene: 5. CDR3 length: 15 residues. Germline V gene data show CDR1 as LGHNA and CDR2 as YSLEER.

This chain uses TRBV6-1 with TRBJ1-2; D unresolved. The CDR3 contains 14 residues. Per the germline V gene, CDR1 is MNHNS and CDR2 is SASEGT. The V end was cut by 2 bases, the J end by 8 bases, with 15 bases between. The DNA of the CDR3 is TGTGCCAGCAGTGAAATGTCAGAAGTAAAGGGCTACACCTTC. As protein: CASSEMSEVKGYTF.

Only one count was recorded for this clone. V is TRBV9 and J is TRBJ2-3, with 9 bases that match TRBD2. V lost 0 bases and J lost 1; bases outside the gene matches: 0. Looked up from germline, CDR1 is SGDLS and CDR2 is YYNGEE. This CDR3 has 15 amino acids. The CDR3 spells CASSVVAGGTDTQYF. The CDR3 DNA sequence: TGTGCCAGCAGCGTAGTAGCGGGAGGCACAGATACGCAGTATTTT. The whole variable domain, remainder taken from reference TRBV9 and TRBJ2-3, is DSGVTQTPKHLITATGQRVTLRCSPRSGDLSVYWYQQSLDQGLQFLIQYYNGEERAKGNILERFSAQQFPDLHSELNLSSLELGDSALYFCASSVVAGGTDTQYFGPGTRLTVL.

The CDR3 loop reads CSVVLRGSSYEQYF. DNA of the CDR3: TGCAGCGTTGTTCTCAGGGGATCATCCTACGAGCAGTACTTC. The chain recombines TRBV29-1 with TRBJ2-7; a possible D gene is TRBD1 (6 bases). Germline CDR1 is SQVTM and CDR2 is ANQGSEA. CDR3 size: 14 residues. V was cut by 4 bases and J by 1 base, with 14 bases left in between.

Worth noting for this clone: The sample has other DNA sequences that encode this CDR3 too. The rearrangement uses TRBV5-1 and TRBJ2-5, with D unclear. CDR1 is SGHRS, CDR2 YFSETQ, per germline. Trimming cost V 2 bases and J 2 bases, with 7 bases left between them. The length of the CDR3 is 13 residues. CDR3 amino acids: CASSFPGQETQYF. CDR3 DNA sequence: TGCGCCAGCAGCTTCCCAGGACAAGAGACCCAGTACTTC.

V is TRBV6-5 and J is TRBJ1-4; tentatively, D is TRBD1 (5 bases). This CDR3 spans 15 amino acids. Germline V gene sequence: CDR1 MNHEY, CDR2 SVGAGI. V was clipped by 6 bases and J by 8 bases, with 19 bases between them. This CDR3 reads CASRKWWQGDEKLFF. In DNA form, the CDR3 reads TGTGCCAGCAGGAAATGGTGGCAGGGCGACGAAAAACTGTTTTTT.

This chain joins TRBV3-1 (or the pseudogene TRBV3-2) and TRBJ2-7; 14 positions agree with TRBD2. The V segment lost 6 bases and the J segment 5 bases; nucleotides outside the gene matches: 9. This CDR3 contains 16 residues. Looked up from germline, CDR1 is LGHDT and CDR2 is YNNKEL (reference sequence). DNA for the CDR3: TGTGCCAGCAGGACTAGCGGGAGGGCCTACTTCCACGAGCAGTACTTC. Translated, it gives CASRTSGRAYFHEQYF.

The chain is built from TRBV2 and TRBJ1-1; D is ambiguous. This CDR3 is 12 amino acids long. Germline assignment: CDR1 SNHLY and CDR2 FYNNEI. V shed 5 bases and J shed 6 bases, with 10 bases lying between them. CDR3 protein: CASSSGVPEAFF. CDR3 nucleotide sequence: TGTGCCAGCAGTTCCGGGGTTCCTGAAGCTTTCTTT.

The chain has TRBV18 and TRBJ1-2; D is undetermined. CDR1 is KGHSH, CDR2 LQKENI, per germline. The CDR3 is 16 amino acids. V was shortened by 1 base and J by 4 bases, with 16 bases between the two germline ends. Here the CDR3 DNA reads TGTGCCAGCTCACCACGAGCGGAGCGAGTTGGCTATGGCTACACCTTC. Its protein product is CASSPRAERVGYGYTF.